These 32 T cell receptor beta chains were sequenced from one sample in a study of CD8 T cells in ankylosing spondylitis. TCRdb reprocessed the 5' RACE reads via MiXCR and lists one record per CDR3 protein. The sample contains just over 300,000 distinct CDR3 sequences, about a fifth of which appear only once. The sequenced material came from blood, either unsorted or a sorted T cell fraction (not recorded which). These receptors were collected from a female donor with ankylosing spondylitis or in good health (not recorded which).

V is TRBV7-8 and J is TRBJ2-5, with a weak D call TRBD1 (5 bases). This CDR3 comprises 14 residues. In germline, CDR1 is SGHVS, CDR2 FQNEAQ. V lost 2 bases and J lost 7, with 14 bases in between. In DNA form, the CDR3 reads TGTGCCAGCAGCTTAAGGCCTCAGGGTTTGACCCAGTACTTC. As protein: CASSLRPQGLTQYF.

This clonotype appeared a few times. The chain is built from TRBV7-8 and TRBJ2-7; possibly TRBD1 or TRBD2 for D (5 bases each). Trimming shortened V by 5 bases and J by 3 bases, and 14 bases separated the two germline ends. The CDR3 totals 14 residues. CDR1 and CDR2 (germline): SGHVS, FQNEAQ. CDR3 sequence (DNA): TGTGCCAGCAGCCCCGGGACGGACTTCTACGAGCAGTACTTC. It encodes CASSPGTDFYEQYF.

This chain uses TRBV3-1 with TRBJ2-5; either TRBD1 or TRBD2 may supply D (5 bases each). The CDR3 sequence is 17 residues long. V lost 1 base, J lost 0 bases, and 15 bases lay in between. The germline V gene has CDR1 LGHDT and CDR2 YNNKEL (reference sequence). The CDR3 reads CASSQGGRGGHQETQYF. CDR3 nucleotide sequence: TGTGCCAGCAGCCAAGGCGGTCGGGGCGGACACCAAGAGACCCAGTACTTC.

This rearrangement joins TRBV7-9 to TRBJ1-4, with a weak D call TRBD1 (5 bases). CDR1 is SEHNR, CDR2 FQNEAQ, per germline (reference sequence). The CDR3 is 15 residues long. V was clipped by 5 bases and J by 6 bases, with 16 bases between them. The CDR3 DNA sequence: TGTGCCAGCAGCATTAATACAGGTCTCTATGAAAAACTGTTTTTT. Translating it yields CASSINTGLYEKLFF.

This clonotype appeared a few times. V is TRBV27 and J is TRBJ2-7; the D gene is possibly TRBD2 (6 bases). Looked up from germline, CDR1 is MNHEY and CDR2 is SMNVEV (reference sequence). V lost 4 bases, J lost 6 bases, and 22 bases lay in between. The CDR3 is 16 amino acids. CDR3 DNA: TGTGCCAGCAGTTCCCGCCGGGAGTTCCGACAAAGCGAGCAGTACTTC. Amino acids: CASSSRREFRQSEQYF.

This clonotype was recorded a few times. CDR3 in DNA: TGCAGTCCTGCGAGGCAGCTAAAAGAGACCCAGTACTTC. This sequence encodes CSPARQLKETQYF. The rearrangement links TRBV20-1 to TRBJ2-5; D uncertain. The V gene's germline CDR1 is DFQATT and CDR2 SNEGSKA (reference sequence). The V and J ends lost 8 bases and 3 bases respectively, with 16 bases between them. The CDR3 totals 13 residues.

This clonotype was observed at least ten times. The rearrangement uses TRBV24-1 and TRBJ2-1; 11 nucleotides agree with TRBD2. Losses at the gene ends were 5 bases for V and 8 bases for J; bases not matched to a gene: 7. Germline loops: CDR1 KGHDR, CDR2 SFDVKD. This CDR3 spans 15 amino acids. The CDR3 nucleotides read TGTGCCACCAGTGCTAGCGGGAGGCTTAGGGATGAGCAGTTCTTC. Amino acid sequence: CATSASGRLRDEQFF.

This clonotype was picked up many times. The chain has TRBV6-1 and TRBJ2-3; tentatively, D is TRBD1 (7 bases). The V end lost 8 bases, the J end lost 2 bases, and 20 bases lay between the germline ends. From germline, CDR1 is MNHNS and CDR2 SASEGT. The CDR3 consists of 16 residues. CDR3 nucleotide sequence: TGTGCCAGCTCTGGACAGGAGGGGATTGTCACAGATACGCAGTATTTT. This codes for CASSGQEGIVTDTQYF.

This sequence joins TRBV20-1 and TRBJ2-3; maybe TRBD1 (6 bases). This CDR3 has 15 amino acids. V lost 2 bases, J lost 1 base, and 13 bases lay in between. Germline loops: CDR1 DFQATT, CDR2 SNEGSKA (reference sequence). CDR3 in DNA: TGCAGTGCTAGATGGGGCAGGGGTGGCACAGATACGCAGTATTTT. Translation gives CSARWGRGGTDTQYF.

This clonotype was seen a few times. The rearrangement joins TRBV27 to TRBJ1-3; D unresolved. The germline V gene has CDR1 MNHEY and CDR2 SMNVEV (reference sequence). This CDR3 is 13 amino acids long. Trimming took 0 bases from V and 4 from J, leaving 4 bases between them. CDR3 residues: CASSLSMGNTIYF. The CDR3 nucleotides are TGTGCCAGCAGTTTATCGATGGGAAACACCATATATTTT.

The sample holds a few counts of this clonotype. The DNA for the CDR3 is TGCAGTGCTAGAGAAGGCCCCTTGAGGGTCTACACCTTC. This codes for CSAREGPLRVYTF. V is TRBV20-1 and J is TRBJ1-2, with D unresolved. The CDR3 has 13 amino acids. V was clipped by 0 bases and J by 10 bases, with 15 bases between them. Germline V CDR1 and CDR2: DFQATT, SNEGSKA (reference sequence).

This clonotype was observed a handful of times. The gene calls are TRBV6-2 or TRBV6-3 and TRBJ2-7; 8 positions match TRBD1. The V gene's germline CDR1 is MNHEY and CDR2 SVGEGT. The ends lost 6 bases at V and 3 bases at J; junction bases unmatched: 10. The CDR3 spans 15 residues. CDR3 coding DNA: TGTGCCAGCAGACCCGGACAGGGATGGGACTACGAGCAGTACTTC. Its translation: CASRPGQGWDYEQYF.

In its sample, this clonotype was seen a few times. This chain joins TRBV3-1 and TRBJ2-7; weak D call: TRBD1 (5 bases). This CDR3 is 16 amino acids long. V shed 2 bases and J shed 2 bases, with 16 bases lying between them. Germline V gene data show CDR1 as LGHDT and CDR2 as YNNKEL (reference sequence). The chain's CDR3 is CASSQHKGRATYEQYF. In nucleotides, the CDR3 is TGTGCCAGCAGCCAACACAAGGGCAGGGCCACCTACGAGCAGTACTTC.

This clonotype was found a few times. The genes are TRBV12-3 or TRBV12-4 and TRBJ2-5, with TRBD2 matching 9 bases. The J segment lost 4 bases and the V segment lost 4 bases, leaving 1 base of the junction unmatched. There are 13 residues in the CDR3. The CDR3 DNA follows: TGTGCCAGCAGTTCGACTAGCGGAGAGACCCAGTACTTC. As protein: CASSSTSGETQYF.

This clonotype was seen more than once but under ten times. The rearrangement joins TRBV7-9 to TRBJ2-5; TRBD1 might be the D (6 bases). The CDR3 runs to 15 residues. CDR1 SEHNR and CDR2 FQNEAQ come from the germline V gene (reference sequence). V was cut by 1 base and J by 6 bases, with 15 bases left in between. The CDR3, as DNA: TGTGCCAGCAGCTTAGAGGACAGCCCGGCGCAGACCCAGTACTTC. Translating gives CASSLEDSPAQTQYF. The whole variable domain, filled in from reference TRBV7-9 and TRBJ2-5, reads DTGVSQNPRHKITKRGQNVTFRCDPISEHNRLYWYRQTLGQGPEFLTYFQNEAQLEKSRLLSDRFSAERPKGSFSTLEIQRTEQGDSAMYLCASSLEDSPAQTQYFGPGTRLLVL.

The rearrangement uses TRBV5-1 and TRBJ2-2; 8 nucleotides line up with TRBD1. V lost 4 bases, J lost 1 base, and 12 bases stayed unmatched. The CDR3 extends over 18 amino acids. CDR1 SGHRS and CDR2 YFSETQ come from the germline V gene. CDR3 sequence reads: CASSPRQGQALNTGELFF. The CDR3 bases are TGCGCCAGCAGCCCGCGACAGGGGCAGGCCTTGAACACCGGGGAGCTGTTTTTT.

This clonotype has just one count. The CDR3 sequence: CSAMRAGSGSLLQFF. The CDR3 DNA reads TGCAGTGCTATGCGGGCCGGAAGCGGGAGTCTCCTTCAGTTCTTC. The chain carries TRBV20-1 and TRBJ2-1; 8 bases align to TRBD2. Trimming cost V 4 bases and J 13 bases; bases outside gene matches: 18. From germline, CDR1 is DFQATT and CDR2 SNEGSKA (reference sequence). The CDR3 spans 15 residues.

V gene TRBV4-3 combines with J gene TRBJ1-4; the D is unclear. The germline V gene has CDR1 LGHNA and CDR2 YSLEER. The length of the CDR3 is 14 residues. Trimming removed 0 bases at V and 7 bases at J, with 9 bases between. The CDR3 sequence is CASSQEWRGEKLFF. Written as DNA, the CDR3 is TGCGCCAGCAGCCAAGAATGGCGGGGTGAAAAACTGTTTTTT.

The chain is built from TRBV5-1 and TRBJ2-5, with D possibly being TRBD1 (6 bases). V dropped 1 base and J dropped 7 bases, with 14 bases sitting between them. Per the germline V gene, CDR1 is SGHRS and CDR2 is YFSETQ. CDR3 length equals 14 residues. Here the CDR3 DNA reads TGCGCCAGCAGCTTGAGTCAGGGGTATCGGACCCAGTACTTC. Translation: CASSLSQGYRTQYF.

This clonotype was seen more than once but under ten times. This chain connects TRBV25-1 to TRBJ2-7; perhaps TRBD2 as D (7 bases). CDR3 size: 16 residues. CDR1 and CDR2 (germline): MGHDK, SYGVNS. Trimming took off 4 bases at V and 2 bases at J, with 18 bases between the two ends. CDR3 sequence reads: CASSGGGAGLAYEQYF. CDR3 bases: TGTGCCAGCAGTGGGGGGGGGGCCGGACTAGCCTACGAGCAGTACTTC.

This sequence joins TRBV6-2 or TRBV6-3 and TRBJ1-1; no reliable D call. CDR3 length: 13 amino acids. V was cut by 2 bases and J by 8 bases, with 12 bases left in between. Per germline, CDR1 MNHEY and CDR2 SVGEGT. The CDR3 region has the DNA TGTGCCAGCAGTTACCAGTTGGCGGTCGAAGCTTTCTTT. It specifies CASSYQLAVEAFF.

V gene TRBV25-1 combines with J gene TRBJ1-1, with 7 bases identical to TRBD1. The germline V gene has CDR1 MGHDK and CDR2 SYGVNS. CDR3 length: 17 residues. Trimming took 4 bases from V and 1 from J; bases not matched to a gene: 12. CDR3 loop: CASSVQGVRQPNTEAFF. CDR3 nucleotides: TGTGCCAGCAGTGTTCAGGGGGTTCGACAGCCGAACACTGAAGCTTTCTTT.

This sequence joins TRBV20-1 and TRBJ2-1, with D possibly TRBD2 on 6 matching bases. Germline CDR1 and CDR2: DFQATT and SNEGSKA (reference sequence). V was clipped by 5 bases and J by 7 bases, with 15 bases between them. CDR3 size: 13 residues. This CDR3 is CSALASPWNEQFF. The CDR3 DNA follows: TGCAGTGCTCTAGCGTCCCCCTGGAATGAGCAGTTCTTC.

This clonotype was detected a few times. The V gene is TRBV29-1, the J gene TRBJ1-1; TRBD1 might be the D (6 bases). This CDR3 region has 12 residues. In germline, CDR1 is SQVTM, CDR2 ANQGSEA. Trimming pared 4 bases from V and 4 bases from J, leaving 10 bases between. The CDR3 coding sequence is TGCAGCGTTGGGGAAGGGGGCACTGAAGCTTTCTTT. Its protein product is CSVGEGGTEAFF.

This sequence joins TRBV7-7 and TRBJ2-2, with 10 positions matching TRBD2. This CDR3 is 16 amino acids long. V shed 3 bases and J 5 bases; nucleotides not matched to a gene: 6. Germline CDR1 SSHAT, CDR2 FNYEAQ (reference sequence). CDR3 in amino acids: CASSLNVGLATGELFF. CDR3 nucleotide sequence: TGTGCCAGCAGCTTGAACGTGGGACTAGCGACCGGGGAGCTGTTTTTT.

This chain links TRBV20-1 with TRBJ2-1, with TRBD2 matching 7 bases. Per germline, CDR1 DFQATT and CDR2 SNEGSKA (reference sequence). CDR3 size: 13 residues. Unmatched junction bases numbered 10, after V lost 7 bases and J lost 7 bases. CDR3 nucleotide sequence: TGCAGTGTTCTCCGGGACTATCTTAATGAGCAGTTCTTC. Translating gives CSVLRDYLNEQFF.

This clonotype was seen a single time. The chain uses TRBV11-1 and TRBJ2-3; TRBD2 aligns across 8 bases. The germline gives CDR1 SGHAT, CDR2 FQDESV (reference sequence). This CDR3 is 15 amino acids long. Germline trimming cut 7 bases from V and 0 bases from J; bases unmatched to any gene: 6. CDR3 coding DNA: TGTGCCAGCATGTCGAGCGGGAGAAGCACAGATACGCAGTATTTT. Translated, it gives CASMSSGRSTDTQYF.

The V call is TRBV9, the J call TRBJ2-1; 8 nucleotides agree with TRBD2. CDR3 size: 15 residues. CDR1 and CDR2 (germline): SGDLS, YYNGEE. The junction had 5 bases not matched to a gene; V was cut back by 0 bases and J by 6 bases. DNA of the CDR3: TGTGCCAGCAGCGTAGAGGTAGCGGGACCCAATGAGCAGTTCTTC. It specifies CASSVEVAGPNEQFF.

Ten or more counts support this clonotype. The rearrangement uses TRBV20-1 and TRBJ2-1; 8 nucleotides match TRBD2. This CDR3 comprises 13 residues. Germline-derived CDR1 and CDR2 are DFQATT and SNEGSKA (reference sequence). The trim removed 5 bases at V and 7 bases at J, leaving 7 bases unmatched. The CDR3 reads CSAQAGAWNEQFF. In nucleotides, the CDR3 is TGCAGTGCTCAAGCGGGAGCGTGGAATGAGCAGTTCTTC.

This chain links TRBV7-9 with TRBJ2-1; unclear D gene. The CDR3 is 12 residues long. V was trimmed by 1 base and J by 9 bases, leaving 7 bases between them. CDR1 and CDR2 (germline): SEHNR, FQNEAQ (reference sequence). This CDR3 reads CASSLVAREQFF. The CDR3, as DNA: TGTGCCAGCAGCTTAGTTGCCCGTGAGCAGTTCTTC.

This clonotype was seen a handful of times. The chain couples TRBV20-1 to TRBJ2-3, with 8 bases lining up with TRBD1. The CDR3 totals 15 residues. The germline CDR1 and CDR2 sequences are DFQATT and SNEGSKA (reference sequence). V shed 6 bases, J shed 7 bases, and the junction held 15 bases outside the gene matches. The CDR3 region is CSASSPTGAVNTQYF. DNA of the CDR3: TGCAGTGCGAGTTCGCCGACAGGGGCCGTTAATACGCAGTATTTT.

The chain couples TRBV20-1 to TRBJ1-6; D might be TRBD1 (5 bases). Trimming cost V 3 bases and J 10 bases, with 16 bases left between them. Germline V gene sequence: CDR1 DFQATT, CDR2 SNEGSKA (reference sequence). This CDR3 contains 14 residues. The CDR3 protein is CSARGVPVGSPLHF. As DNA, the CDR3 is TGCAGTGCTAGGGGGGTTCCGGTGGGGTCACCCCTCCACTTT.